A single T cell receptor beta chain is shown here with its context. The data stem from a study of blood T cell repertoires in COVID-19. About the research overall: Researchers got acute and convalescent COVID-19 samples from the United States, Italy and Spain. T cells, B-cell-depleted T cells, or PBMCs supplied cDNA or gDNA.

Clones were sequenced by immunoSEQ multiplex PCR, and TCRdb holds only the in-frame ones, with some missing. The data contain roughly 340,000 clones, roughly 90% of them seen just once; the ten biggest clones take up roughly 6.6%. Enrolled during active infection, Seattle patients were then followed longitudinally. The CDR3 has 13 residues. CDR1 LGHNT and CDR2 FRNRAP come from the germline V gene. V lost 4 bases and J 3 bases, leaving 9 bases between the germline ends. Sequenced material: peripheral blood. The receptor was isolated from a woman in her 70s with COVID-19, enrolled during active disease. V usage is TRBV12-5 and J usage is TRBJ1-1; D not certain. CDR3 sequence reads: CASGSTTYTEAFF. The CDR3 DNA reads TGTGCTAGTGGTTCAACCACTTACACTGAAGCTTTCTTT.